Shown below are 27 T cell receptor beta chains from a single sample sequenced in a study of blood T cell repertoires in COVID-19. Some clones are missing from TCRdb's copy, which holds only in-frame ones; the method was immunoSEQ multiplex PCR. Of approximately 300,000 clones in the sample, 70% to 90% were seen once. The sequenced material came from peripheral blood. The receptors derive from a woman aged 45-60 years with active or convalescent COVID-19.

The J gene is TRBJ1-4, the V gene TRBV11-2; 12 bases match TRBD1. Unmatched junction bases numbered 7, after V lost 5 bases and J lost 0 bases. The CDR3 extends over 18 amino acids. CDR1 SGHAT and CDR2 FQNNGV come from the germline V gene. The CDR3 bases are TGTGCCAGCAGCCTGGGACAGGGGGCCCTCGCAACTAATGAAAAACTGTTTTTT. Translation: CASSLGQGALATNEKLFF.

V usage is TRBV11-2 and J usage is TRBJ2-7; 7 bases fit TRBD2. Per the germline V gene, CDR1 is SGHAT and CDR2 is FQNNGV. This CDR3 has 15 residues. The ends lost 3 bases at V and 4 bases at J; junction bases unmatched: 9. The DNA of the CDR3 is TGTGCCAGCAGCTTCTCCACTAGCGCTCTATACGAGCAGTACTTC. Its protein product is CASSFSTSALYEQYF. Variable domain in full (rest from reference TRBV11-2 and TRBJ2-7): EAGVAQSPRYKIIEKRQSVAFWCNPISGHATLYWYQQILGQGPKLLIQFQNNGVVDDSQLPKDRFSAERLKGVDSTLKIQPAKLEDSAVYLCASSFSTSALYEQYFGPGTRLTVT.

This clone was found once. The chain links TRBV4-2 to TRBJ2-2; D remains unclear. Germline lookup yields CDR1 LGHNA and CDR2 YNFKEQ. V was clipped by 0 bases and J by 5 bases, with 4 bases between them. This CDR3 has 13 residues. The CDR3 protein is CASSQESTGELFF. The CDR3 nucleotides read TGTGCCAGCAGCCAAGAATCTACCGGGGAGCTGTTTTTT.

This clone was counted ten times or more. The chain has TRBV3-1 (or the pseudogene TRBV3-2) and TRBJ1-3, with TRBD1 as a possible D gene (6 bases). Germline CDR1 reads LGHDT; CDR2 reads YNNKEL (reference sequence). The germline V and J ends were trimmed by 5 bases and 0 bases, with 17 bases remaining between them. CDR3 length: 17 amino acids. The CDR3 loop reads CASSGHHRESSGNTIYF. Here the CDR3 DNA reads TGTGCCAGCAGCGGTCACCACAGGGAGAGCTCTGGAAACACCATATATTTT.

The rearrangement links TRBV5-4 to TRBJ1-3, with D perhaps matching TRBD1 (6 bases). V was clipped by 0 bases and J by 3 bases, with 10 bases between them. The CDR3 loop spans 15 amino acids. From germline, CDR1 is SGHNT and CDR2 YYREEE (reference sequence). In DNA form, the CDR3 reads TGTGCCAGCAGCTTGGCAGGGGCTGATGGAAACACCATATATTTT. Its protein is CASSLAGADGNTIYF.

The chain joins TRBV28 to TRBJ2-1, with 10 bases that match TRBD2. Germline V gene lookup returns CDR1 MDHEN and CDR2 SYDVKM. With 6 bases clipped from V and 8 bases from J, the junction kept 7 bases outside the gene matches. This CDR3 is built from 14 residues. The CDR3 spells CASRSSGSIYEQFF. DNA for the CDR3: TGTGCCAGCAGATCTAGCGGGAGTATCTATGAGCAGTTCTTC.

V usage is TRBV21-1 and J usage is TRBJ2-1; TRBD1, the D gene given by the table, was not confirmed from the DNA. TRBV21-1 is annotated as a pseudogene. The CDR3 consists of 15 residues. The CDR3 DNA sequence: TGTGCCAGCAGGGGGGACAGGGACATAGGAAATGAGCAGTTCTTC. It encodes CASRGDRDIGNEQFF.

Note on this clone: The sample holds other DNA sequences that translate to the same CDR3. The rearrangement links TRBV19 to TRBJ2-1, with 12 bases matching TRBD2. This CDR3 contains 15 residues. Germline loops: CDR1 LNHDA, CDR2 SQIVND (reference sequence). Trimming cost V 3 bases and J 4 bases; bases outside gene matches: 1. CDR3 sequence: CASSIGLAGYNEQFF. The CDR3 DNA reads TGTGCCAGTAGTATCGGACTAGCGGGGTACAATGAGCAGTTCTTC. The full variable domain, completed using reference TRBV19 and TRBJ2-1, is DGGITQSPKYLFRKEGQNVTLSCEQNLNHDAMYWYRQDPGQGLRLIYYSQIVNDFQKGDIAEGYSVSREKKESFPLTVTSAQKNPTAFYLCASSIGLAGYNEQFFGPGTRLTVL.

The CDR3 nucleotides are TGTGCCAGCAGTCGTGGGACTAGCGGCTACGAGCAGTACTTC. It translates to CASSRGTSGYEQYF. The chain carries TRBV27 and TRBJ2-7; 11 bases map to TRBD2. V trimming: 5 bases; J trimming: 3 bases; junction bases outside the gene matches: 3. Germline V gene lookup returns CDR1 MNHEY and CDR2 SMNVEV (reference sequence). The CDR3 has 14 residues.

The V and J genes are TRBV12-3 or TRBV12-4 and TRBJ2-7, with D tentatively TRBD2 (6 bases). The CDR3 runs to 13 residues. Trimming removed 5 bases from V and 9 bases from J, with 17 bases in between. For the CDR3, the DNA is TGTGCCAGCAGTGCTGGTATGGGGGGAGGGCAGTACTTC. This translates into CASSAGMGGGQYF.

The chain links TRBV5-5 to TRBJ1-4; a possible D gene is TRBD1 (6 bases). Germline CDR1 and CDR2: SGHKS and YYEKEE (reference sequence). This CDR3 spans 14 amino acids. Trimming took off 4 bases at V and 4 bases at J, with 11 bases between the two ends. The CDR3 region is CASSRDNFNEKLFF. Written as DNA, the CDR3 is TGTGCCAGCAGCCGGGACAACTTTAATGAAAAACTGTTTTTT.

The genes are TRBV5-1 and TRBJ2-3; TRBD2 matches 12 bases. Trimming took 4 bases from V and 3 from J; bases not matched to a gene: 9. The CDR3 is 17 residues long. CDR1 is SGHRS, CDR2 YFSETQ, per germline. The chain's CDR3 is CASSTGTSGHLTDTQYF. For the CDR3, the DNA is TGCGCCAGCAGCACCGGGACTAGCGGGCACCTAACAGATACGCAGTATTTT.

The rearrangement joins TRBV28 to TRBJ2-7; D uncertain. The V gene's germline CDR1 is MDHEN and CDR2 SYDVKM. This CDR3 is built from 13 residues. Trimming shortened V by 6 bases and J by 4 bases, and 13 bases separated the two germline ends. The CDR3 DNA sequence: TGTGCCAGCAGCACCCACTCCCCGTACGAGCAGTACTTC. It is translated as CASSTHSPYEQYF.

The chain links TRBV6-4 to TRBJ2-3; 7 bases map to TRBD2. With V trimmed by 3 bases and J by 3 bases, 6 bases remained unmatched. CDR3 length equals 15 residues. CDR1 is MRHNA and CDR2 is SNTAGT in the germline V gene. In nucleotides, the CDR3 is TGTGCCAGCAGTGAGGGCGGGAGTACGACAGATACGCAGTATTTT. Translating it yields CASSEGGSTTDTQYF.

This chain uses TRBV5-1 with TRBJ2-1, with a weak D call TRBD2 (6 bases). Germline values: CDR1 SGHRS, CDR2 YFSETQ. CDR3 length equals 17 residues. The V end was cut by 4 bases, the J end by 0 bases, with 17 bases between. CDR3 sequence: CASSPRLAESSYNEQFF. The CDR3 DNA follows: TGCGCCAGCAGCCCCAGGTTAGCGGAAAGCTCCTACAATGAGCAGTTCTTC.

The chain links TRBV18 to TRBJ2-7; D ambiguous. The CDR3 consists of 13 residues. The germline V gene has CDR1 KGHSH and CDR2 LQKENI. V gave up 2 bases and J gave up 3 bases, with 8 bases separating them. In DNA form, the CDR3 reads TGTGCCAGCTCACCAGGCGGTGGCTACGAGCAGTACTTC. Its protein product is CASSPGGGYEQYF.

The DNA for the CDR3 is TGTGCCAGCAGGATGGGGCCAGACCACTACGAGCAGTACTTC. This encodes CASRMGPDHYEQYF. V and J are TRBV2 and TRBJ2-7; TRBD1 might be the D (5 bases). Trimming took 6 bases from V and 3 from J, leaving 15 bases between them. Germline V CDR1 and CDR2: SNHLY, FYNNEI. The CDR3 runs 14 residues.

Only one count was recorded for this clone. This chain joins TRBV4-1 and TRBJ1-2; TRBD1 might be the D (5 bases). V was clipped by 4 bases and J by 3 bases, with 12 bases between them. This CDR3 has 14 residues. Germline V gives CDR1 MGHRA, CDR2 YSYEKL. CDR3 DNA: TGCGCCAGCAGCCCCCGGACGGGGGACTATGGCTACACCTTC. This encodes CASSPRTGDYGYTF.

This chain uses TRBV27 with TRBJ1-2; 7 positions match TRBD1. This CDR3 is 13 amino acids long. The V gene's germline CDR1 is MNHEY and CDR2 SMNVEV (reference sequence). The V and J ends lost 5 bases and 4 bases, in that order; junction bases with no gene match: 4. This CDR3 reads CASSDGTAYGYTF. For the CDR3, the DNA is TGTGCCAGCAGTGATGGGACAGCCTATGGCTACACCTTC.

V gene TRBV1 combines with J gene TRBJ1-5. TRBV1 is listed as a pseudogene. This CDR3 has 13 residues. CDR3 amino acids: CTSSQDFILPQHF. The DNA for the CDR3 is TGCACCAGCAGCCAAGATTTTATTTTGCCCCAGCATTTT.

The genes are TRBV5-1 and TRBJ2-6, with D perhaps TRBD2 (5 bases). V was pared by 3 bases and J by 2 bases, with 9 bases between. CDR3 size: 15 residues. The germline V gene encodes CDR1 SGHRS and CDR2 YFSETQ. In nucleotides, the CDR3 is TGCGCCAGCAGCTCCACCGGGACTGGGGCCAACGTCCTGACTTTC. Translated, it gives CASSSTGTGANVLTF.

This chain links TRBV5-4 with TRBJ2-7; unclear D gene. The CDR3 has 12 amino acids. Trimming shortened V by 0 bases and J by 5 bases, and 6 bases separated the two germline ends. Germline V gene sequence: CDR1 SGHNT, CDR2 YYREEE (reference sequence). Here the CDR3 DNA reads TGTGCCAGCAGCTTGGGCCTAAACGAGCAGTACTTC. It yields the protein CASSLGLNEQYF.

The rearrangement uses TRBV27 and TRBJ1-4, with 7 bases that match TRBD1. J lost 4 bases, V lost 5 bases, and 7 bases had no gene match. The CDR3 contains 15 residues. Germline lookup yields CDR1 MNHEY and CDR2 SMNVEV (reference sequence). CDR3 region: CASSGRGQFNEKLFF. In nucleotides, the CDR3 is TGTGCCAGCAGTGGACGGGGACAGTTTAATGAAAAACTGTTTTTT.

This chain uses TRBV6-5 with TRBJ2-7; the D gene is possibly TRBD1 (5 bases). CDR1 is MNHEY and CDR2 is SVGAGI in the germline V gene. V was cut by 4 bases and J by 2 bases, with 9 bases left in between. This CDR3 region has 13 residues. CDR3 loop: CASSFRVPYEQYF. CDR3 nucleotide sequence: TGTGCCAGCAGTTTCAGGGTCCCCTACGAGCAGTACTTC.

This clone is deemed medium-sized. This rearrangement joins TRBV10-3 to TRBJ2-3, with 7 bases aligning to TRBD1. The J segment lost 0 bases and the V segment lost 6 bases, leaving 6 bases of the junction unmatched. The CDR3 has 15 residues. Germline lookup yields CDR1 ENHRY and CDR2 SYGVKD. CDR3 region: CAISDRVSSTDTQYF. CDR3 DNA sequence: TGTGCCATCAGCGACAGGGTTTCTAGCACAGATACGCAGTATTTT.

This clone occurred once. The chain employs TRBV18 and TRBJ1-4, with 12 nucleotides matching TRBD1. V lost 6 bases to trimming and J lost 8 bases; unmatched junction nucleotides: 4. From germline, CDR1 is KGHSH and CDR2 LQKENI. CDR3 length: 14 amino acids. This CDR3 reads CASSGTGGEEKLFF. The CDR3 bases are TGTGCCAGCTCCGGGACAGGGGGCGAAGAAAAACTGTTTTTT.

In DNA, the CDR3 is TGTGCCATCAGTGCATACAGGGGTCAATCCTACGAGCAGTACTTC. Protein sequence: CAISAYRGQSYEQYF. The chain recombines TRBV10-3 with TRBJ2-7; 7 bases fit TRBD1. From germline, CDR1 is ENHRY and CDR2 SYGVKD. This CDR3 comprises 15 residues. With V trimmed by 4 bases and J by 1 base, 7 bases remained unmatched.